The rows below give T cell receptor beta chains drawn from one sample of a study of cytomegalovirus exposure and HLA in healthy donors. Measured with immunoSEQ multiplex PCR; TCRdb has only the in-frame clones, and not every one. The sample consists of around 100,000 clones, around 80% of them appearing once. The sequencing input was PBMCs. All receptors derive from a female donor in good health and CMV-seropositive. CDR3s include the opening cysteine and the closing phenylalanine or tryptophan. The D gene is left open where the match is weak. Clone size, where shown, is once, few, many, or a class for clones that have expanded.

-	TRBV18	-	TRBJ1-5	CASSHRDSNQPQHF	TGTGCCAGCTCTCACAGGGATAGCAATCAGCCCCAGCATTTT
once	TRBV19	TRBD2	TRBJ2-2	CATGGAGAATGELFF	TGTGCCACTGGGGGAGCGGGAGCGGCTACCGGGGAGCTGTTTTTT
once	TRBV10-3	TRBD1	TRBJ1-5	CAISLPSGQGQLSNQPQHF	TGTGCCATCAGCTTACCTTCGGGACAGGGGCAACTTAGCAATCAGCCCCAGCATTTT
-	TRBV27	TRBD2	TRBJ2-3	CASSFRTSGVTDTQYF	TGTGCCAGCAGTTTCCGGACTAGCGGGGTCACAGATACGCAGTATTTT
-	TRBV19	-	TRBJ2-5	CASSTTRAETQYF	TGTGCCAGTAGTACGACCAGGGCGGAGACCCAGTACTTC
few	TRBV7-2	-	TRBJ1-5	CASSARQTFNQPQHF	TGTGCCAGCAGCGCCCGACAGACCTTCAATCAGCCCCAGCATTTT
once	TRBV19	TRBD2	TRBJ2-7	CASSSRGSGKASHEQYF	TGTGCCAGTAGTTCTCGGGGTAGCGGGAAGGCTTCCCACGAGCAGTACTTC
-	TRBV19	TRBD2	TRBJ2-2	CATNRAGGRSGGELFF	TGTGCCACCAACCGGGCGGGCGGGAGGTCCGGGGGGGAGCTGTTTTTT
-	TRBV5-1	TRBD2	TRBJ2-7	CASSLIGAGGTYEQYF	TGCGCCAGCAGCTTGATAGGCGCGGGGGGCACCTACGAGCAGTACTTC
-	TRBV30	TRBD2	TRBJ2-2	CAWRGSGEGGELFF	TGTGCCTGGAGGGGTAGCGGGGAGGGCGGGGAGCTGTTTTTT
-	TRBV5-1	TRBD1	TRBJ1-2	CASSLVSGGNGYTF	TGCGCCAGCAGCTTGGTTTCAGGGGGCAATGGCTACACCTTC
once	TRBV9	-	TRBJ2-7	CASSVQGPSYEQYF	TGTGCCAGCAGCGTCCAGGGGCCGAGCTACGAGCAGTACTTC
-	TRBV19	TRBD1	TRBJ2-1	CASSSLDRVATEQFF	TGTGCCAGTAGTTCCCTTGACAGGGTCGCCACTGAGCAGTTCTTC
few	TRBV27	TRBD2	TRBJ2-1	CASSLYLAGGPYNEQFF	TGTGCCAGCAGTTTATACCTAGCGGGGGGCCCCTACAATGAGCAGTTCTTC
-	TRBV18	TRBD1	TRBJ2-1	CASARDRGYNEQFF	TGTGCCAGCGCCCGGGACAGGGGCTACAATGAGCAGTTCTTC
-	TRBV4-1	-	TRBJ2-6	CASSLGGRGRSGANGLTF	TGCGCCAGCAGCCTAGGGGGACGGGGAAGGTCTGGGGCCAACGGCCTGACTTTC
-	TRBV10-3	TRBD2	TRBJ2-1	CAISVGLAGNEQFF	TGTGCCATCAGTGTGGGACTAGCGGGGAATGAGCAGTTCTTC
-	TRBV5-1	-	TRBJ1-2	CASRPQLQANYGYTF	TGCGCCAGCAGACCCCAATTACAGGCAAACTATGGCTACACCTTC
-	TRBV6-5	TRBD2	TRBJ2-1	CASSYSGRNEQFF	TGTGCCAGCAGTTACTCCGGGAGGAATGAGCAGTTCTTC
-	TRBV5-4	-	TRBJ1-2	CASSLASVYGYTF	TGTGCCAGCAGCTTGGCCTCGGTATATGGCTACACCTTC
-	TRBV5-4	TRBD1	TRBJ2-5	CATQSTGETQYF	TGTGCCACGCAATCGACAGGGGAGACCCAGTACTTC
-	TRBV30	-	TRBJ2-1	CACASGVRQFF	TGTGCCTGCGCGTCCGGGGTGCGGCAGTTCTTC
-	TRBV13	TRBD2	TRBJ2-7	CASSLSGRGYEQYF	TGTGCCAGCAGCTTGAGTGGGAGGGGTTACGAGCAGTACTTC
few	TRBV19	TRBD1	TRBJ1-2	CASRLGTESLNYGYTF	TGTGCCAGTAGGTTGGGGACAGAAAGTTTGAACTATGGCTACACCTTC
-	TRBV11-3	TRBD1	TRBJ2-2	CASSAGTGDRGELFF	TGTGCCAGCAGCGCCGGGACAGGGGACCGCGGGGAGCTGTTTTTT
-	TRBV19	-	TRBJ1-1	CASSIVRDTEAFF	TGTGCCAGTAGTATAGTGAGGGACACTGAAGCTTTCTTT
once	TRBV12-2	-	TRBJ1-6	CASRLGPPSPLHF	TGTGCAAGTCGCTTAGGGCCTCCTTCACCCCTCCACTTT
-	TRBV4-1	TRBD1	TRBJ1-6	CASSQDKTGGGGSPLHF	TGCGCCAGCAGCCAAGATAAGACAGGGGGCGGGGGTTCACCCCTCCACTTT
-	TRBV5-1	-	TRBJ2-1	CASSLRAGPNNEQFF	TGCGCCAGCAGCTTGAGGGCGGGACCGAACAATGAGCAGTTCTTC
-	TRBV27	-	TRBJ2-4	CASSLTGGENIQYF	TGTGCCAGCAGTTTAACGGGGGGCGAAAACATTCAGTACTTC
-	TRBV27	TRBD2	TRBJ2-5	CANRPRTSGRSETQYF	TGTGCCAACAGGCCTCGGACTAGCGGGAGATCTGAGACCCAGTACTTC
-	TRBV7-9	TRBD2	TRBJ2-3	CASSSLARAGVSDTQYF	TGTGCCAGCAGCTCCCTGGCCCGAGCGGGGGTTTCAGATACGCAGTATTTT
-	TRBV2	TRBD1	TRBJ2-3	CASTLGQGITDTQYF	TGTGCCAGCACGCTGGGACAGGGGATAACAGATACGCAGTATTTT
-	TRBV5-4	TRBD1	TRBJ2-7	CASSYTGGASYEQYF	TGTGCCAGCAGCTATACAGGGGGCGCATCCTACGAGCAGTACTTC
-	TRBV11-2	-	TRBJ2-5	CASSPSSRETQYF	TGTGCCAGCAGCCCTTCGAGTAGAGAGACCCAGTACTTC
-	TRBV30	-	TRBJ2-2	CAWSVGIPTSAGELFF	TGTGCCTGGAGTGTGGGCATCCCGACTAGTGCCGGGGAGCTGTTTTTT
-	TRBV19	-	TRBJ2-7	CASPSRGGAGEQYF	TGTGCCAGCCCCTCCAGGGGAGGGGCTGGCGAGCAGTACTTC
-	TRBV18	TRBD2	TRBJ2-5	CASSPLGGTPTRQETQYF	TGTGCCAGCTCACCACTGGGGGGGACTCCTACCAGGCAAGAGACCCAGTACTTC
-	TRBV5-1	TRBD1	TRBJ2-3	CASSPRTGGVDTQYF	TGCGCCAGCAGCCCTCGGACAGGGGGGGTGGATACGCAGTATTTT
-	TRBV7-9	TRBD2	TRBJ2-7	CASSPRTSPYYEQYF	TGTGCCAGCAGCCCAAGGACTAGCCCCTACTACGAGCAGTACTTC
-	TRBV7-9	TRBD1	TRBJ2-7	CASSLGQFYEQYF	TGTGCCAGCAGCTTGGGACAGTTCTACGAGCAGTACTTC
-	TRBV5-1	TRBD1	TRBJ2-6	CASSLGTGRAGANGLTF	TGCGCCAGCAGCTTGGGGACAGGGCGGGCTGGGGCCAACGGCCTGACTTTC